These T cell receptor beta chains were read from a single sample in a study of blood T cell repertoires in COVID-19. Sequenced by immunoSEQ multiplex PCR; TCRdb stores in-frame clones only, minus some. The data show about 120,000 clones, more than 70% seen once. Input material: peripheral blood. All receptors come from a man aged 60 to 69 with acute or convalescent COVID-19. CDR3s include the opening cysteine and the closing phenylalanine or tryptophan. Fields, in order: J gene, clone size, V gene, CDR3 protein. Only part of the rows carry a size: once, few, many, or a class if the clone is expanded.

TRBJ1-5 | - | TRBV30 | CACRVGNQPQHF
TRBJ2-1 | - | TRBV6-2/TRBV6-3 | CASSQPYPPAGSYNEQFF
TRBJ1-5 | - | TRBV5-5 | CASSLDPRSNQPQHF
TRBJ2-7 | - | TRBV3-1/TRBV3-2 | CASSLGSYEQYF
TRBJ1-2 | - | TRBV28 | CASSSAGQKTNYGYTF
TRBJ2-5 | - | TRBV24-1 | CATSDPGQILGTQYF
TRBJ1-2 | - | TRBV7-2 | CASSLVYSSYGYTF
TRBJ1-1 | - | TRBV4-2 | CASSQAAEWGQGAAEAFF
TRBJ1-2 | - | TRBV4-3 | CASSQETGAYGYTF
TRBJ1-4 | - | TRBV6-2/TRBV6-3 | CASSRQGGRNEKLFF
TRBJ1-2 | - | TRBV5-4 | CASRLRQGLANYGYTF
TRBJ2-3 | - | TRBV2 | CASKDRLGAADTQYF
TRBJ2-5 | - | TRBV11-2 | CASSFAGSLETQYF
TRBJ1-5 | - | TRBV28 | CASSLMTGALNQPQHF
TRBJ2-1 | - | TRBV6-6 | CASKRLANYNEQFF
TRBJ1-5 | - | TRBV28 | CASSLGLSSNQPQHF
TRBJ2-4 | once | TRBV10-2 | CASRAGQQGAKNIQYF
TRBJ2-5 | - | TRBV30 | CAWRTSGIVQETQYF
TRBJ2-5 | - | TRBV7-2 | CASSPLVGETQYF
TRBJ2-2 | - | TRBV19 | CASSANRVLRDTGELFF
TRBJ2-1 | - | TRBV6-2/TRBV6-3 | CASSYSRLAGGQGDEQFF
TRBJ2-5 | - | TRBV6-2/TRBV6-3 | CASTPSTEAQYF
TRBJ1-6 | - | TRBV5-1 | CASSLDGNSPLHF
TRBJ1-3 | few | TRBV7-2 | CASSRDFSGNTIYF
TRBJ2-7 | few | TRBV7-8 | CASSQRRGQSSYEQYF
TRBJ2-3 | - | TRBV27 | CASSFRQAISSTDTQYF
TRBJ2-7 | - | TRBV7-8 | CASSLATTGRESYEQYF
TRBJ1-1 | once | TRBV4-3 | CASSQDLAGMNTEAFF
TRBJ2-7 | - | TRBV9 | CASSVGLAGSYEQYF
TRBJ2-2 | - | TRBV12-2 | CASRRWEGAGELFF
TRBJ2-2 | - | TRBV18 | CASSPQDRGTGELFF
TRBJ2-1 | - | TRBV29-1 | CSVHRAWSYNEQFF
TRBJ2-3 | - | TRBV2 | CARGTSGRVADTQYF
TRBJ2-7 | - | TRBV7-9 | CASSFFAQGRGYEQYF
TRBJ1-1 | - | TRBV19 | CASSTGFSNTEAFF
TRBJ2-3 | - | TRBV3-1/TRBV3-2 | CASSQSGGSTQYF
TRBJ2-1 | - | TRBV5-8 | CASSLYSGRVSNEQFF
TRBJ2-7 | - | TRBV7-2 | CASSSRGQGASEQYF
TRBJ1-2 | - | TRBV7-9 | CASSRERGQGNYGYTF
TRBJ1-2 | - | TRBV28 | CASSLYRAPGGYTF
TRBJ2-7 | - | TRBV4-3 | CASSQESLAVYEQYF
TRBJ2-2 | - | TRBV19 | CASFGDRGRNTGELFF
TRBJ2-7 | - | TRBV5-4 | CASSLRRELPYEQYF
TRBJ2-3 | - | TRBV7-2 | CASSSQGATQYF
TRBJ2-7 | - | TRBV7-9 | CASSSRDRGLNEQYF
TRBJ2-3 | once | TRBV9 | CASSVAQNTGTQYF
TRBJ1-5 | - | TRBV6-5 | CASSQTGVNQPQHF
TRBJ2-1 | - | TRBV10-2 | CASSTSGREEQFF
TRBJ2-5 | - | TRBV7-2 | CASSLMASRHQETQYF
TRBJ2-5 | - | TRBV4-1 | CASSLSRGLGETQYF
TRBJ2-1 | - | TRBV9 | CASSVGTRSGSEQFF
TRBJ1-3 | few | TRBV6-6 | CAILRTGFSGNTIYF
TRBJ2-3 | - | TRBV3-1/TRBV3-2 | CASSPRLAGGVGSSTDTQYF